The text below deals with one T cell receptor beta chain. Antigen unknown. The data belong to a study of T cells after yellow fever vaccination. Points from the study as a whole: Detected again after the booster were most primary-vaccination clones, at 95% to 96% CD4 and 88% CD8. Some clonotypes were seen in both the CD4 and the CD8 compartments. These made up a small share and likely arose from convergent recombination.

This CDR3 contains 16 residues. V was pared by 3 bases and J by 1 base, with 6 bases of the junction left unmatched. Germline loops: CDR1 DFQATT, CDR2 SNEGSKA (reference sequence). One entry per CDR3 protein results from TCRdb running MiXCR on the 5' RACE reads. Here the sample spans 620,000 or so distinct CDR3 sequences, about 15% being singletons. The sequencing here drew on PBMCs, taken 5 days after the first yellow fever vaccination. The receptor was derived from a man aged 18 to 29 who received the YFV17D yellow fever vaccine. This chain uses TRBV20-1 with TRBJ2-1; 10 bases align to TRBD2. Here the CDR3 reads CSARSGGAGSYNEQFF. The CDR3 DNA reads TGCAGTGCTAGGAGCGGGGGGGCCGGGTCCTACAATGAGCAGTTCTTC.